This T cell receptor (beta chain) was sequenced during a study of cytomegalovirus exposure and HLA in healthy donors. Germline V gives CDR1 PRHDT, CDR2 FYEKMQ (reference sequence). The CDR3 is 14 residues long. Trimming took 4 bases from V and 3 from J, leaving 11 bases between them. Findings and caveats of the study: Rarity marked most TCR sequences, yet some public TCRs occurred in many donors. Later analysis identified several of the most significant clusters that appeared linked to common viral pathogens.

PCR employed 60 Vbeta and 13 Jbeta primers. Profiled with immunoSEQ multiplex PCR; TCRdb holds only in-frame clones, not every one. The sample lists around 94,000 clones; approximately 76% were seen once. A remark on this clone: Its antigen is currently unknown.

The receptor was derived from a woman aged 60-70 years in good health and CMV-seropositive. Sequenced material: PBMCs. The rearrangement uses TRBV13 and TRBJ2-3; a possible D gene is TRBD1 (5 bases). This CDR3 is CASSSRQPTDTQYF. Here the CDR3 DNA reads TGTGCCAGCAGCTCCCGACAGCCAACAGATACGCAGTATTTT.